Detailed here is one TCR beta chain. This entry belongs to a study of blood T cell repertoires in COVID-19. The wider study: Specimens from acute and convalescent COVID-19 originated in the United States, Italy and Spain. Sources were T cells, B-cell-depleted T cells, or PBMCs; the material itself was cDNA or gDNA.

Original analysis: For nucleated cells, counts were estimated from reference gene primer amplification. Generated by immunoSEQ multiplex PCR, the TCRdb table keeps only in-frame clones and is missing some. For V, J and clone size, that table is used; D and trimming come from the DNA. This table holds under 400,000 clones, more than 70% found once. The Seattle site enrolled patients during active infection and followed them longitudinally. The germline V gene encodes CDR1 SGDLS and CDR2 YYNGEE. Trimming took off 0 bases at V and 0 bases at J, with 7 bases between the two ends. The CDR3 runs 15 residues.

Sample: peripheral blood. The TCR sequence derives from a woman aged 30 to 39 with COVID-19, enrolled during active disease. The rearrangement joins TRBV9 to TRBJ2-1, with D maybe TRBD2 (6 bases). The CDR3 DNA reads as TGTGCCAGCAGCGTAGACGGGGGCTCCTACAATGAGCAGTTCTTC. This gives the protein CASSVDGGSYNEQFF.